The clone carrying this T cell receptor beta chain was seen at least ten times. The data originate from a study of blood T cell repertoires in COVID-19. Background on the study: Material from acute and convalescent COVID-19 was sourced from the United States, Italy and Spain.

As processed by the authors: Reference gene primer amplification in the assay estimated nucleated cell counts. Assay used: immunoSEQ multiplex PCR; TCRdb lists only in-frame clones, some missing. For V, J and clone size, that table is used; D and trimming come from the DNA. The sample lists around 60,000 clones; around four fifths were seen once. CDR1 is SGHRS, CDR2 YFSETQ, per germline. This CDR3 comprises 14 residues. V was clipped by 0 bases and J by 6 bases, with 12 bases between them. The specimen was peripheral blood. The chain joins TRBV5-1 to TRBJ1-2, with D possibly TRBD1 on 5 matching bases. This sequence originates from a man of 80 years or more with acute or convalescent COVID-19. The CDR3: CASSLAGRADGYTF. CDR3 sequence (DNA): TGCGCCAGCAGCTTGGCAGGCAGGGCTGATGGCTACACCTTC.